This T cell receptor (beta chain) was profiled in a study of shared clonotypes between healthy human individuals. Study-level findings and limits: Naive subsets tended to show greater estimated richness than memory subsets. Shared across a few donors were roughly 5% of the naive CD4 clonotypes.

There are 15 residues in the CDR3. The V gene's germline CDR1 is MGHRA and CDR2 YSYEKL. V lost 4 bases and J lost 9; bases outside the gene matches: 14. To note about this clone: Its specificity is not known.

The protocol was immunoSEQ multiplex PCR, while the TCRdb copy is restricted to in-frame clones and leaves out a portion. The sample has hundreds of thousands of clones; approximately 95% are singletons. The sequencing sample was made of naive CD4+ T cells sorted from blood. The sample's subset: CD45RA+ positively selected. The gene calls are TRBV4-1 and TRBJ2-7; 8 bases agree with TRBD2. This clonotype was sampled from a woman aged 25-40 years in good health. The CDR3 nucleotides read TGCGCCAGCAGCCTCACTAGCGGAGATGTCTTTGGGCAGTACTTC. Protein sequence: CASSLTSGDVFGQYF.